This T cell receptor (beta chain) was obtained from a study of blood T cell repertoires in COVID-19. About the study: PBMCs, B-cell-depleted T cells, or T cells were the source of the cDNA or gDNA that made up the material.

Method: immunoSEQ multiplex PCR; TCRdb's copy keeps in-frame clones and lacks some. This table has around 21,000 clones, around nine tenths appearing once. The germline V and J ends were trimmed by 1 base and 10 bases, with 16 bases remaining between them. Germline CDR1 reads SGHVS; CDR2 reads FQNEAQ. The CDR3 has 14 residues. The rearrangement uses TRBV7-8 and TRBJ1-2; D call uncertain. The source is a human donor in a cohort sampled during active COVID-19. Source material: peripheral blood. The CDR3 DNA is TGTGCCAGCAGCTTAGGCCTTAGAGGATCAGACTACACCTTC. This sequence encodes CASSLGLRGSDYTF.